The entry below gives a single T cell receptor (beta chain) sequence along with its context. This clone was picked up a small number of times. The specificity of this receptor is unknown. No much larger clonotype is one base removed from it; base qualities were not supplied. This entry is derived from a study of cytomegalovirus exposure and HLA in healthy donors (dated 2017 in TCRdb). Describing the broader study: A later analysis indicated that the 95 to 150 validation repertoires were generated on the platform also employed for the roughly 730 repertoires of the first cohort. To predict cytomegalovirus infection status, the study combined high-throughput TCR immunosequencing, statistical association of individual TCRs with disease status, and machine learning. In addition to the first cohort of 666 subjects, a separate validation cohort of 130 or so different subjects was used. The aim of the study was to test whether cataloging public T cell receptors could identify signatures of past pathogen exposure.

The donors were included in the validation cohort of approximately 130 subjects, a group kept apart from the roughly 700-subject first cohort. The method behind the library was the immunoSEQ multiplex PCR assay. The authors' pipeline ran thus. A statistical classification framework was built for diagnosing cytomegalovirus status from the catalog of TCR beta chain sequences. Here the immuneACCESS table is served through TCRdb, limited to in-frame sequences with V and J called. Missing clones are a known gap in these copies; in checked studies unresolved V genes cover under half, and the rest lacks a known reason. V and J calls and clone size follow that table, whereas D and trimming were derived from the DNA. This sample lists just under 150,000 clones; roughly 87% were detected once. 4.5% of the sample is held by the ten biggest clonotypes. The CDR3 starts with the cysteine, ends with the phenylalanine, and has 16 residues. The DNA shown is the 48-base CDR3, in frame from base 1. At the junction V is shortened by 7 bases and J by 0 bases; bases outside the gene matches: 9. CDR1 and CDR2, looked up from the germline V gene (reference sequence), are MNHNY and SVGAGI.

The full study reports these points: Subsequent analysis determined that TCRs grouped into clusters in the first cohort also showed a tendency toward co-occurrence across the roughly 110 validation repertoires, and 85% to 95% of cluster scores exceeded 0. All 130 or so repertoires were used to score co-occurrence in the validation cohort in a later analysis, because that analysis had no HLA typing for the cohort. A few of the identified cytomegalovirus-associated TCR beta chains were confirmed in vitro to be specific for cytomegalovirus antigens. In the study, approximately 160 TCR beta chains were listed as associated with cytomegalovirus. It was suggested by the authors that the approach could potentially be generalized to other disease states and immunological phenotypes. In both the original and validation cohorts, the classifier was reported to diagnose cytomegalovirus status with high specificity and sensitivity. Most TCR sequences were seen in very few donors, while some public TCRs were found in many individuals.

Sequenced: PBMCs. This receptor was identified in a man aged 18 to 30 in good health and CMV-seropositive. The sequence is built from TRBV6-6 and TRBJ1-5, with 7 bases matching TRBD1. Read as DNA, the sequence is TGTGCCAGCACCTGGGACAGCGGAATTAGCAATCAGCCCCAGCATTTT. Its protein reads: CASTWDSGISNQPQHF.